One and the same sample provided the 22 T cell receptor beta chains below, sequenced in a study of lymphopenia after photon versus proton radiotherapy. Method: immunoSEQ multiplex PCR; TCRdb's copy keeps in-frame clones and lacks some. This table has 65,000 to 75,000 clones, more than 75% appearing once. Material: peripheral blood, obtained from a patient treated with proton-based radiotherapy. Every receptor here comes from an elderly man with esophageal cancer.

The rearrangement uses TRBV6-5 and TRBJ2-1; 12 bases are a match to TRBD2. The CDR3 consists of 16 residues. The J segment lost 6 bases and the V segment lost 0 bases, leaving 3 bases of the junction unmatched. Germline-derived CDR1 and CDR2 are MNHEY and SVGAGI. CDR3 sequence: CASSYSTSGSRNEQFF. Here the CDR3 DNA reads TGTGCCAGCAGTTACTCGACTAGCGGGAGTCGCAATGAGCAGTTCTTC.

V gene TRBV7-9 combines with J gene TRBJ1-3, with no clear D. The CDR3 covers 15 residues. Germline CDR1 reads SEHNR; CDR2 reads FQNEAQ (reference sequence). Trimming left V 5 bases short and J 0 bases short, with 11 bases between. This CDR3 reads CASSPRGDSGNTIYF. The CDR3 DNA sequence: TGTGCCAGCAGCCCCCGGGGAGACTCTGGAAACACCATATATTTT.

The chain employs TRBV7-9 and TRBJ2-5; 11 bases are shared with TRBD2. In germline, CDR1 is SEHNR, CDR2 FQNEAQ (reference sequence). The CDR3 runs 16 residues. The junction had 5 bases not matched to a gene; V was cut back by 4 bases and J by 1 base. The CDR3 is CASSSTSGGPQETQYF. For the CDR3, the DNA is TGTGCCAGCAGCTCAACTAGCGGGGGCCCCCAAGAGACCCAGTACTTC.

This sequence joins TRBV19 and TRBJ1-1, with D possibly matching TRBD1 (5 bases). The CDR3 is made up of 13 amino acids. The V end was cut by 3 bases, the J end by 7 bases, with 12 bases between. Germline V gene data show CDR1 as LNHDA and CDR2 as SQIVND (reference sequence). The CDR3 loop reads CASSIGGVGEAFF. The CDR3 DNA reads as TGTGCCAGTAGTATTGGAGGGGTAGGTGAAGCTTTCTTT.

The chain couples TRBV13 to TRBJ2-7; a possible D gene is TRBD1 (5 bases). Trimming cost V 7 bases and J 3 bases, with 10 bases left between them. Per the germline V gene, CDR1 is PRHDT and CDR2 is FYEKMQ (reference sequence). The CDR3 length is 12 residues. CDR3 sequence: CASTGRDYEQYF. The DNA for the CDR3 is TGTGCCAGCACGGGCAGGGACTACGAGCAGTACTTC.

This clone was observed once. The V gene is TRBV15, the J gene TRBJ1-2, with 9 bases identical to TRBD1. Germline V gene lookup returns CDR1 LNHNV and CDR2 YYDKDF (reference sequence). The CDR3 runs 18 residues. V shed 8 bases and J 5 bases; nucleotides not matched to a gene: 21. DNA of the CDR3: TGTGCCACCTCATCCCGATCTGAACCCCCGGGACAGGGTTATGGCTACACCTTC. Translated: CATSSRSEPPGQGYGYTF. The variable domain in full, completed from reference TRBV15 and TRBJ1-2, reads DAMVIQNPRYQVTQFGKPVTLSCSQTLNHNVMYWYQQKSSQAPKLLFHYYDKDFNNEADTPDNFQSRRPNTSFCFLDIRSPGLGDTAMYLCATSSRSEPPGQGYGYTFGSGTRLTVV.

The DNA for the CDR3 is TGTGCCAGCAGCTCCTGGACTAGCGGGGGCCAGACCCAGTACTTC. Amino acid sequence: CASSSWTSGGQTQYF. This rearrangement joins TRBV9 to TRBJ2-5; TRBD2 matches 13 bases. The CDR3 is made up of 15 amino acids. Germline trimming cut 4 bases from V and 6 bases from J; bases unmatched to any gene: 6. Germline V gene data show CDR1 as SGDLS and CDR2 as YYNGEE.

The chain uses TRBV5-4 and TRBJ1-1; maybe TRBD1 (6 bases). The V end lost 3 bases, the J end lost 1 base, and 10 bases lay between the germline ends. Germline V gene lookup returns CDR1 SGHNT and CDR2 YYREEE (reference sequence). The CDR3 runs 14 residues. CDR3 loop: CASSSQGPNTEAFF. CDR3 DNA: TGTGCCAGCAGCTCGCAGGGGCCGAACACTGAAGCTTTCTTT.

This chain uses TRBV5-4 with TRBJ1-4; 9 bases are shared with TRBD1. Germline CDR1 reads SGHNT; CDR2 reads YYREEE (reference sequence). This CDR3 contains 16 residues. With V trimmed by 0 bases and J by 8 bases, 8 bases remained unmatched. In DNA form, the CDR3 reads TGTGCCAGCAGCTTGGTGGTGGGACAGGGAGGAGAAAAACTGTTTTTT. Translation gives CASSLVVGQGGEKLFF.

The rearrangement links TRBV6-6 to TRBJ1-1; no clear D. V lost 0 bases and J lost 8, with 13 bases in between. CDR3 length equals 14 residues. CDR1 and CDR2 from the germline V gene are MNHNY and SVGAGI (reference sequence). The CDR3 region has the DNA TGTGCCAGCAGTTACTCGCCGACCCAGGCCGAAGCTTTCTTT. Amino acids: CASSYSPTQAEAFF.

This rearrangement joins TRBV7-6 to TRBJ1-2, with D hard to call. Per germline, CDR1 SGHVS and CDR2 FNYEAQ. The CDR3 loop spans 14 amino acids. V was trimmed by 5 bases and J by 2 bases, leaving 12 bases between them. This CDR3 is CASSPAGENYGYTF. CDR3 DNA: TGTGCCAGCAGCCCAGCGGGAGAAAACTATGGCTACACCTTC.

The chain joins TRBV5-1 to TRBJ2-3, with D unresolved. The V gene lost 0 bases and the J gene lost 2 bases, with 10 bases spanning the gap. CDR1 SGHRS and CDR2 YFSETQ come from the germline V gene. The CDR3 sequence is 15 residues long. The CDR3: CASSLVARATDTQYF. Here the CDR3 DNA reads TGCGCCAGCAGCTTGGTAGCCCGGGCCACAGATACGCAGTATTTT.

V is TRBV4-3 and J is TRBJ1-2; 7 nucleotides match TRBD1. The CDR3 has 13 amino acids. Germline CDR1 reads LGHNA; CDR2 reads YSLEER. The V gene end was trimmed by 2 bases and the J gene end by 8 bases; junction bases not matched to a gene: 5. This chain's CDR3 is CASSQNRGGGYTF. For the CDR3, the DNA is TGCGCCAGCAGCCAAAACAGGGGTGGCGGCTACACCTTC.

The V and J genes are TRBV5-6 and TRBJ1-1; 7 positions agree with TRBD1. Looked up from germline, CDR1 is SGHDT and CDR2 is YYEEEE. The junction had 6 bases not matched to a gene; V was cut back by 4 bases and J by 6 bases. This CDR3 contains 13 residues. The CDR3: CASSGDSFAEAFF. The CDR3 nucleotides read TGTGCCAGCAGCGGGGACAGTTTCGCTGAAGCTTTCTTT. The whole variable domain, filled in from reference TRBV5-6 and TRBJ1-1, reads DAGVTQSPTHLIKTRGQQVTLRCSPKSGHDTVSWYQQALGQGPQFIFQYYEEEERQRGNFPDRFSGHQFPNYSSELNVNALLLGDSALYLCASSGDSFAEAFFGQGTRLTVV.

This clone was detected a few times. The CDR3 here is CASSPGDGLNTEAFF. The DNA of the CDR3 is TGTGCCAGTAGCCCTGGGGACGGGTTGAACACTGAAGCTTTCTTT. This sequence joins TRBV19 and TRBJ1-1; possible D gene TRBD1, 5 bases. V gave up 6 bases and J gave up 0 bases, with 14 bases separating them. Germline CDR1 LNHDA, CDR2 SQIVND (reference sequence). CDR3 length: 15 amino acids.

The CDR3 here is CASSIGRQNYGYTF. The CDR3 nucleotides are TGTGCCAGCAGTATAGGACGTCAAAACTATGGCTACACCTTC. The chain recombines TRBV7-2 with TRBJ1-2, with unresolved D. The germline V and J ends were trimmed by 6 bases and 2 bases, with 13 bases remaining between them. Germline values: CDR1 SGHTA, CDR2 FQGNSA. The CDR3 spans 14 residues.

This clone was detected once. V is TRBV25-1 and J is TRBJ1-1; weak D call: TRBD1 (6 bases). This CDR3 contains 14 residues. V gave up 5 bases and J gave up 2 bases, with 12 bases separating them. Germline assignment: CDR1 MGHDK and CDR2 SYGVNS. CDR3 sequence reads: CASSSTGTNTEAFF. The CDR3 DNA sequence: TGTGCCAGCAGTAGCACCGGGACAAACACTGAAGCTTTCTTT. The full variable domain, with the rest looked up from reference TRBV25-1 and TRBJ1-1, is EADIYQTPRYLVIGTGKKITLECSQTMGHDKMYWYQQDPGMELHLIHYSYGVNSTEKGDLSSESTVSRIRTEHFPLTLESARPSHTSQYLCASSSTGTNTEAFFGQGTRLTVV.

This chain joins TRBV7-2 and TRBJ2-3, with TRBD1 matching 7 bases. The CDR3 spans 15 residues. The V gene's germline CDR1 is SGHTA and CDR2 FQGNSA. V was pared by 4 bases and J by 0 bases, with 4 bases of the junction left unmatched. The CDR3 here is CASSYRQGSTDTQYF. The CDR3, as DNA: TGTGCCAGCAGCTACCGACAGGGCAGCACAGATACGCAGTATTTT. Together with reference TRBV7-2 and TRBJ2-3, the CDR3 gives the full variable domain: GAGVSQSPSNKVTEKGKDVELRCDPISGHTALYWYRQSLGQGLEFLIYFQGNSAPDKSGLPSDRFSAERTGGSVSTLTIQRTQQEDSAVYLCASSYRQGSTDTQYFGPGTRLTVL.

The chain employs TRBV7-2 and TRBJ1-1; D is unclear. Germline CDR1 SGHTA, CDR2 FQGNSA. The germline V and J ends were trimmed by 2 bases and 3 bases, with 10 bases remaining between them. The CDR3 is made up of 14 amino acids. CDR3 bases: TGTGCCAGCAGCTTACGACGGGGAGACACTGAAGCTTTCTTT. Its translation is CASSLRRGDTEAFF.

This clone was seen once. The chain carries TRBV4-2 and TRBJ1-2; perhaps TRBD1 as D (6 bases). This CDR3 has 14 residues. The V end lost 5 bases, the J end lost 8 bases, and 18 bases lay between the germline ends. Germline values: CDR1 LGHNA, CDR2 YNFKEQ. CDR3 DNA sequence: TGTGCCAGCAGCGAGGGGGGGCAGGGTTACGGCTACACCTTC. This encodes CASSEGGQGYGYTF.

The chain combines TRBV16 with TRBJ2-1; D is unresolved. This CDR3 contains 15 residues. Deletions cut 0 bases from V and 4 bases from J, with 10 bases between. Germline-derived CDR1 and CDR2 are KGHSY and FQNENV. CDR3 loop: CASSQSSLQYNEQFF. The CDR3 DNA follows: TGTGCCAGCAGCCAATCATCCCTTCAATACAATGAGCAGTTCTTC.

The chain recombines TRBV11-2 with TRBJ1-3; no firm D call. Trimming took off 5 bases at V and 0 bases at J, with 14 bases between the two ends. CDR1 is SGHAT and CDR2 is FQNNGV in the germline V gene. The CDR3 has 16 amino acids. CDR3 region: CASSPEWGSSGNTIYF. CDR3 sequence (DNA): TGTGCCAGCAGCCCCGAGTGGGGAAGCTCTGGAAACACCATATATTTT.